Sequencing of this T cell receptor beta chain was carried out in a study of blood T cell repertoires in COVID-19. Data came from immunoSEQ multiplex PCR; TCRdb stores just in-frame clones and leaves some out. The table lists approximately 99,000 clones, around 79% of them singletons, with less than 20% in the top ten. This CDR3 is 15 amino acids long. CDR1 and CDR2 from the germline V gene are SQVTM and ANQGSEA. V was clipped by 2 bases and J by 2 bases; unmatched bases: 5. This clone was counted between two and nine times. The receptor's source is a woman older than 75 with active or convalescent COVID-19. Sequences were obtained from peripheral blood. This chain uses TRBV29-1 with TRBJ2-3; TRBD2 agrees at 9 bases. CDR3 in DNA: TGCAGCGTTGAAAGGGGCGGGAGGGCCACAGATACGCAGTATTTT. Translation gives CSVERGGRATDTQYF.